These 6 T cell receptor beta chains were all obtained from the same sample, sequenced in a study of T cell responses to AZD1222 COVID-19 vaccine. Sequencing was performed with immunoSEQ multiplex PCR; in TCRdb, only in-frame clones are kept and a portion is missing. The table has approximately 80,000 clones, 75% to 95% seen once. The sequences come from peripheral blood, collected 28 days after the second AZD1222 dose. These receptor sequences come from an adult who received the AZD1222 COVID-19 vaccine.

This clone was observed a single time. The chain uses TRBV6-5 and TRBJ1-2; D is ambiguous. V was pared by 7 bases and J by 6 bases, with 9 bases between. Looked up from germline, CDR1 is MNHEY and CDR2 is SVGAGI. CDR3 length equals 11 residues. CDR3 coding DNA: TGTGCCAGCACCGGGGATCATGGCTACACCTTC. As protein: CASTGDHGYTF.

In its sample, this clone was seen once. The CDR3 spells CASSTSSGSFRGGELFF. DNA of the CDR3: TGTGCCAGCAGCACCTCTAGCGGGAGCTTCCGGGGCGGGGAGCTGTTTTTT. V and J are TRBV7-2 and TRBJ2-2; TRBD2 agrees at 10 bases. Germline values: CDR1 SGHTA, CDR2 FQGNSA. This CDR3 contains 17 residues. Losses at the gene ends were 5 bases for V and 7 bases for J; bases not matched to a gene: 13.

The chain employs TRBV19 and TRBJ2-2, with 11 nucleotides matching TRBD2. The V gene end was trimmed by 5 bases and the J gene end by 7 bases; junction bases not matched to a gene: 9. This CDR3 contains 16 residues. CDR1 LNHDA and CDR2 SQIVND come from the germline V gene (reference sequence). This CDR3 reads CASSRDSGRAIGELFF. CDR3 sequence (DNA): TGTGCCAGTAGTCGCGATAGCGGGAGGGCCATCGGGGAGCTGTTTTTT.

This clone was recorded a few times. The chain has TRBV6-5 and TRBJ2-7; possibly TRBD2 for D (5 bases). This CDR3 is built from 16 residues. V was clipped by 0 bases and J by 0 bases, with 12 bases between them. In germline, CDR1 is MNHEY, CDR2 SVGAGI. The CDR3 here is CASSYSRASSSYEQYF. Here the CDR3 DNA reads TGTGCCAGCAGTTACTCGAGGGCGTCCAGCTCCTACGAGCAGTACTTC.

This clone occurred once. The chain is built from TRBV28 and TRBJ1-2; D is unresolved. The CDR3 consists of 17 residues. CDR1 is MDHEN and CDR2 is SYDVKM in the germline V gene. Trimming shortened V by 3 bases and J by 8 bases, and 25 bases separated the two germline ends. CDR3 DNA: TGTGCCAGCAGTTTGGGCCCCGGTGAGGTCGCCCCGTTGGGCTACACCTTC. Translation gives CASSLGPGEVAPLGYTF.

The chain uses TRBV7-3 and TRBJ2-2, with D uncertain. The V end lost 2 bases, the J end lost 0 bases, and 10 bases lay between the germline ends. The CDR3 is 16 residues long. Germline-derived CDR1 and CDR2 are SGHTA and FQGTGA. CDR3 bases: TGTGCCAGCAGCTTACAAGGATTCGCGAACACCGGGGAGCTGTTTTTT. Its protein is CASSLQGFANTGELFF.